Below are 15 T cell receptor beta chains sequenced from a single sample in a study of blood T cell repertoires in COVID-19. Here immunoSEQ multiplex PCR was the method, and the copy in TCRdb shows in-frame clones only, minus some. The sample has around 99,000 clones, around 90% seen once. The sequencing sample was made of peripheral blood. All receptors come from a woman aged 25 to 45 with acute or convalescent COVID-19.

The CDR3 region is CASSLGQGATNEQFF. In nucleotides, the CDR3 is TGTGCCAGCAGCCTGGGACAGGGGGCGACGAATGAGCAGTTCTTC. The V and J genes are TRBV28 and TRBJ2-1, with 12 bases lining up with TRBD1. Germline V gene data show CDR1 as MDHEN and CDR2 as SYDVKM. This CDR3 contains 15 residues. V was pared by 6 bases and J by 7 bases, with 7 bases of the junction left unmatched. Complete variable domain (other parts from reference TRBV28 and TRBJ2-1): DVKVTQSSRYLVKRTGEKVFLECVQDMDHENMFWYRQDPGLGLRLIYFSYDVKMKEKGDIPEGYSVSREKKERFSLILESASTNQTSMYLCASSLGQGATNEQFFGPGTRLTVL.

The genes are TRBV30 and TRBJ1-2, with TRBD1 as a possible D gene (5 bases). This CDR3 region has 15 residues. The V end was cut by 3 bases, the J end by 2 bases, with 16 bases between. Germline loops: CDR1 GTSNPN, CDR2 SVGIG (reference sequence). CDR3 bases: TGTGCCTGGAGAGCGGGACTGCAACGCAACTATGGCTACACCTTC. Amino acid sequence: CAWRAGLQRNYGYTF.

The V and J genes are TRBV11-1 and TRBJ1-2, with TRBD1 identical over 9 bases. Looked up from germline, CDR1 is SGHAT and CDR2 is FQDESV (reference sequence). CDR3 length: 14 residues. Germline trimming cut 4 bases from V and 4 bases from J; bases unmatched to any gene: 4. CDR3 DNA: TGTGCCAGCAGCTCAACAGGGGGCGGCTATGGCTACACCTTC. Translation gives CASSSTGGGYGYTF.

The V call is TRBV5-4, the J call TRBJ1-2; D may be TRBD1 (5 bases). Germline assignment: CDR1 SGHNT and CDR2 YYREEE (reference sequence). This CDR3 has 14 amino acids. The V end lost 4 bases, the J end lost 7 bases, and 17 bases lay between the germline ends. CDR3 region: CASSQGRVSGGYTF. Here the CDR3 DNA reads TGTGCCAGCAGCCAGGGCAGGGTCTCTGGTGGCTACACCTTC.

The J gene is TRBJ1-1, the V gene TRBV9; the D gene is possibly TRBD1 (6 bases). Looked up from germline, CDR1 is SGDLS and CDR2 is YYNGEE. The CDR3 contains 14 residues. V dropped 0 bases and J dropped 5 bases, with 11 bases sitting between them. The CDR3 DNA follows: TGTGCCAGCAGCGTAGCGGGGGGCTTTACTGAAGCTTTCTTT. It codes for CASSVAGGFTEAFF.

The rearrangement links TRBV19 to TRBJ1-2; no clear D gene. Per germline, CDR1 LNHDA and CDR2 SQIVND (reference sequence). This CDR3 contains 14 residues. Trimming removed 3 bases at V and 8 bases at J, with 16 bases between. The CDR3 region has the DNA TGTGCCAGTAGTATGCGGGCAGCCCTATCCGGCTACACCTTC. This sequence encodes CASSMRAALSGYTF.

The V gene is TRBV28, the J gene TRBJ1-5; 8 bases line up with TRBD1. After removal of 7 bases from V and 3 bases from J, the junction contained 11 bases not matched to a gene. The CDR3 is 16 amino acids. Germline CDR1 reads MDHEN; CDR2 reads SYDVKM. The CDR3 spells CASIPRGQAINQPQHF. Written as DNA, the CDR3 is TGTGCCAGCATCCCTAGGGGACAGGCGATCAATCAGCCCCAGCATTTT. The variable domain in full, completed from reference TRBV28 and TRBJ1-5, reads DVKVTQSSRYLVKRTGEKVFLECVQDMDHENMFWYRQDPGLGLRLIYFSYDVKMKEKGDIPEGYSVSREKKERFSLILESASTNQTSMYLCASIPRGQAINQPQHFGDGTRLSIL.

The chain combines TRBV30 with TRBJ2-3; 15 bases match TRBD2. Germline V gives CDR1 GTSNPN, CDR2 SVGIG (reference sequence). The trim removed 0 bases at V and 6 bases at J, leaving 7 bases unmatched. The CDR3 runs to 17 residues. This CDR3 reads CAWSVGRTSGGADTQYF. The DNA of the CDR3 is TGTGCCTGGAGTGTTGGAAGGACTAGCGGGGGGGCGGATACGCAGTATTTT.

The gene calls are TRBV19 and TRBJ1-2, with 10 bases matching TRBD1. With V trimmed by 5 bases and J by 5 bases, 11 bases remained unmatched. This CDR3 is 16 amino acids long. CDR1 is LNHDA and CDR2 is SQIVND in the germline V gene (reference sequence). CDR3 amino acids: CASSPRNRQGAYGYTF. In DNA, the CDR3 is TGTGCCAGTAGTCCCAGAAATCGACAGGGGGCTTATGGCTACACCTTC.

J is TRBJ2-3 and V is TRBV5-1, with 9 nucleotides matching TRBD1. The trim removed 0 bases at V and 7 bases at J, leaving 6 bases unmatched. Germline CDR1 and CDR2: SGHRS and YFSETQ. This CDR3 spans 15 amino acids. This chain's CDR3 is CASSLVGQGSNTQYF. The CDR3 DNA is TGCGCCAGCAGCTTGGTTGGACAGGGGTCAAATACGCAGTATTTT.

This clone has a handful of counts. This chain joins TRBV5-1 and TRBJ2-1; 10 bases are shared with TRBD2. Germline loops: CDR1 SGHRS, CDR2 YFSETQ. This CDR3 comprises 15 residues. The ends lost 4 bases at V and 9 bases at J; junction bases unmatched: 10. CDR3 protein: CASSPGLASGGEQFF. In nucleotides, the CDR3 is TGCGCCAGCAGCCCGGGACTAGCGAGTGGGGGTGAGCAGTTCTTC.

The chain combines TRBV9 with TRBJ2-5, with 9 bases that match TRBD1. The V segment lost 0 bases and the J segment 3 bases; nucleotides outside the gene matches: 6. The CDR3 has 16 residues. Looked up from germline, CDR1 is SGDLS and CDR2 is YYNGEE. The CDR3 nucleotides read TGTGCCAGCAGCGTAGCGCGGGACAGGGCAGAAGAGACCCAGTACTTC. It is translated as CASSVARDRAEETQYF.

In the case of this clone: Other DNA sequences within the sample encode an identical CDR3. Written as DNA, the CDR3 is TGTGCCAGCTCCAGTCCTCACACCGGGGAGCTGTTTTTT. Its protein is CASSSPHTGELFF. The chain has TRBV7-2 and TRBJ2-2; unclear D gene. Germline V gene lookup returns CDR1 SGHTA and CDR2 FQGNSA. V lost 8 bases and J lost 3, with 10 bases in between. The CDR3 contains 13 residues.

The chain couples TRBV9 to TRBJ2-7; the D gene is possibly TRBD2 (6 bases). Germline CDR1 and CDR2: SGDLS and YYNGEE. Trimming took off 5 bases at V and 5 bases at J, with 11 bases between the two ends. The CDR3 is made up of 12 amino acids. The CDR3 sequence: CASSAGSNEQYF. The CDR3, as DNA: TGTGCCAGCAGTGCCGGGAGCAACGAGCAGTACTTC.

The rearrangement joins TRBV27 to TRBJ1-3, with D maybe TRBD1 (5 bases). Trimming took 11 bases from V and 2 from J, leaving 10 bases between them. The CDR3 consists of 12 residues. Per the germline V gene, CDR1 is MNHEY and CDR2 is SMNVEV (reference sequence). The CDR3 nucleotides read TGTGCCGCCGCGGGGGCTGGAAACACCATATATTTT. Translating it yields CAAAGAGNTIYF.